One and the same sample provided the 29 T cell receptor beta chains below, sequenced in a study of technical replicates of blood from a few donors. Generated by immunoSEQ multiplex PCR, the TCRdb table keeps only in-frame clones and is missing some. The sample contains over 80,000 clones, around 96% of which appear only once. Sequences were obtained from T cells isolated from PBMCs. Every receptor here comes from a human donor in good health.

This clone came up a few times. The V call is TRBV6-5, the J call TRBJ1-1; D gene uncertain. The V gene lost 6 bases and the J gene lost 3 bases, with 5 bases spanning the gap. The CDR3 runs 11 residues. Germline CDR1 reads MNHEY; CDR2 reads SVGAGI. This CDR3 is CASSGYTEAFF. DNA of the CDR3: TGTGCCAGCAGCGGGTACACTGAAGCTTTCTTT.

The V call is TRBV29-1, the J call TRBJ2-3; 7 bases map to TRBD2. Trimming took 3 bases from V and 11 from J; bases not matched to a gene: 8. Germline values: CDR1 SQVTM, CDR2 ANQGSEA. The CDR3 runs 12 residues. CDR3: CSVDGGGEEQYF. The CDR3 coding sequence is TGCAGCGTTGATGGGGGAGGGGAGGAGCAGTATTTT.

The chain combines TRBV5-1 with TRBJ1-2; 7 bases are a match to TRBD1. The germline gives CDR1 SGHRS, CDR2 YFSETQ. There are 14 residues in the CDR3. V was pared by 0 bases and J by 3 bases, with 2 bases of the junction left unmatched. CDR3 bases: TGCGCCAGCAGCTTGGAGACAGGGTACTATGGCTACACCTTC. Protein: CASSLETGYYGYTF.

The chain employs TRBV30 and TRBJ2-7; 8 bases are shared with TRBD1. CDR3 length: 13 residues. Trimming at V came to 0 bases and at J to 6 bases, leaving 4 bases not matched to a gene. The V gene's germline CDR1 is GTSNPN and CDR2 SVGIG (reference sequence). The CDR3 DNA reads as TGTGCCTGGAGTGTAGATACAGGGGGCGAGCAGTACTTC. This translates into CAWSVDTGGEQYF.

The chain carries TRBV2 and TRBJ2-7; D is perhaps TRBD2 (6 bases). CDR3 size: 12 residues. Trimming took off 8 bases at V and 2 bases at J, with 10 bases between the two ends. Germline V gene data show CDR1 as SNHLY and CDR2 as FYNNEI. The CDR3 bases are TGTGCCAGCGAGGAGGGGACCTACGAGCAGTACTTC. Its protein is CASEEGTYEQYF.

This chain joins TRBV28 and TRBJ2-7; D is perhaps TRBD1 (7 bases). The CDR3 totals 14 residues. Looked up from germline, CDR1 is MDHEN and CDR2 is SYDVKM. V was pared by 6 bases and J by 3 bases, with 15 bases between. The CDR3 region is CASSPQGGDYEQYF. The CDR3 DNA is TGTGCCAGCAGCCCTCAGGGGGGAGACTACGAGCAGTACTTC.

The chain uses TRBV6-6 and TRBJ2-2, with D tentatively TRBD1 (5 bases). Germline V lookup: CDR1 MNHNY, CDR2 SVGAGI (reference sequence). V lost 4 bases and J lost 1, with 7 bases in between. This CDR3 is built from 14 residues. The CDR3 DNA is TGTGCCAGCAGTTTCGACAGGAACACCGGGGAGCTGTTTTTT. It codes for CASSFDRNTGELFF.

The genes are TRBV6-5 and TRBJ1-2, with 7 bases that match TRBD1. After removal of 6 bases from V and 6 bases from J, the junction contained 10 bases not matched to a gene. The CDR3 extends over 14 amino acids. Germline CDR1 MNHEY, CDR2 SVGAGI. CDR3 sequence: CASSEGARIDGYTF. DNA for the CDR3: TGTGCCAGCAGCGAGGGGGCGAGGATTGATGGCTACACCTTC.

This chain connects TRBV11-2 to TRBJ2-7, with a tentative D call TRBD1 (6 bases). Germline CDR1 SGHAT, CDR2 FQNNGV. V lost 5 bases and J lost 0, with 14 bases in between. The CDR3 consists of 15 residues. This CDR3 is CASSAGTPSSYEQYF. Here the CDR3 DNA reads TGTGCCAGCAGCGCCGGGACACCAAGCTCCTACGAGCAGTACTTC.

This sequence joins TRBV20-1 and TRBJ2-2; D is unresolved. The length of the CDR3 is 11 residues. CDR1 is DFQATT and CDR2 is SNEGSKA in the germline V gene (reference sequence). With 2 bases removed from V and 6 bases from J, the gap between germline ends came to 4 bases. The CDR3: CSARSAGELFF. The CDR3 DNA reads TGCAGTGCTAGATCGGCCGGGGAGCTGTTTTTT.

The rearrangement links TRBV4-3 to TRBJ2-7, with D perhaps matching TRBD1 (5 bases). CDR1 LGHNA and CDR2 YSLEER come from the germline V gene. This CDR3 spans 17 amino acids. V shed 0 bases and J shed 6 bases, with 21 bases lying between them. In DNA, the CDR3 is TGCGCCAGCAGCCAAGATCCGTGGGGCGAGCGCGCGACCGAGCAGTACTTC. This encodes CASSQDPWGERATEQYF.

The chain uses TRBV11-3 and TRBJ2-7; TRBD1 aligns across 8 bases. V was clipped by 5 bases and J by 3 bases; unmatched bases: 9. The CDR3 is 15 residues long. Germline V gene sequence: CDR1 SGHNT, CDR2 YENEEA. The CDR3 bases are TGTGCCAGCAGCATGAGACAGGGGTTAGGCTACGAGCAGTACTTC. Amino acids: CASSMRQGLGYEQYF.

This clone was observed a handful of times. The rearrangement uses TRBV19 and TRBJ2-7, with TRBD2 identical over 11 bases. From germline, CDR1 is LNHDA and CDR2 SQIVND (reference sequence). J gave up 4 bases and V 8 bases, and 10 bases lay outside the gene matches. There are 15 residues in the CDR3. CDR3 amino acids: CASRTGASGRYEQYF. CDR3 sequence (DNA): TGTGCCAGTCGGACAGGGGCTAGCGGGAGGTACGAGCAGTACTTC.

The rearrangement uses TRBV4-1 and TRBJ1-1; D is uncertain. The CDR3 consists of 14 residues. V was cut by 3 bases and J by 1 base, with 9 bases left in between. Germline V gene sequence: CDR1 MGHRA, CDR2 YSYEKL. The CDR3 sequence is CASSQASRNTEAFF. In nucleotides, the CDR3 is TGCGCCAGCAGCCAGGCTAGTCGGAACACTGAAGCTTTCTTT.

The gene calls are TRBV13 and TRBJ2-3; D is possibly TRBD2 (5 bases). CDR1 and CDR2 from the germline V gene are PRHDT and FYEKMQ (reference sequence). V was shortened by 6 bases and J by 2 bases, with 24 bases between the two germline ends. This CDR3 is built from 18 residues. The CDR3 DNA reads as TGTGCCAGCAGTTTCCCCTACGTGGGAGTGCCTTCCACAGATACGCAGTATTTT. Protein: CASSFPYVGVPSTDTQYF. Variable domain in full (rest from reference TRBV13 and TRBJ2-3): AAGVIQSPRHLIKEKRETATLKCYPIPRHDTVYWYQQGPGQDPQFLISFYEKMQSDKGSIPDRFSAQQFSDYHSELNMSSLELGDSALYFCASSFPYVGVPSTDTQYFGPGTRLTVL.

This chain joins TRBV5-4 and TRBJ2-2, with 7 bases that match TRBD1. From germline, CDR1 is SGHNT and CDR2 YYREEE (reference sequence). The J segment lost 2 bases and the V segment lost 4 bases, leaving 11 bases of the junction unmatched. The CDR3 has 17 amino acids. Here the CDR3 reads CASSLAPTGPNTGELFF. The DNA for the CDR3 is TGTGCCAGCAGCCTTGCCCCGACAGGGCCCAACACCGGGGAGCTGTTTTTT.

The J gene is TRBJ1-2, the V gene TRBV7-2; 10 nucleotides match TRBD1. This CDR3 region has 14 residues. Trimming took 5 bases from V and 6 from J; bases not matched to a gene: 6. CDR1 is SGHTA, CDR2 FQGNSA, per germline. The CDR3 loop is CASSPGDRGDGYTF. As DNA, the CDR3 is TGTGCCAGCAGCCCAGGGGACAGGGGTGATGGCTACACCTTC. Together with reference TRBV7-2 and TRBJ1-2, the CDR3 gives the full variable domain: GAGVSQSPSNKVTEKGKDVELRCDPISGHTALYWYRQSLGQGLEFLIYFQGNSAPDKSGLPSDRFSAERTGGSVSTLTIQRTQQEDSAVYLCASSPGDRGDGYTFGSGTRLTVV.

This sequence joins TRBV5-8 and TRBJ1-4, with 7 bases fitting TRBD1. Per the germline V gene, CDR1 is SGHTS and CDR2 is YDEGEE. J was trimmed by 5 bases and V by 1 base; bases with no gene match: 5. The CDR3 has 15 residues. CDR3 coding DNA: TGTGCCAGCAGCTTGTACGGGACAGAAAATGAAAAACTGTTTTTT. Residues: CASSLYGTENEKLFF.

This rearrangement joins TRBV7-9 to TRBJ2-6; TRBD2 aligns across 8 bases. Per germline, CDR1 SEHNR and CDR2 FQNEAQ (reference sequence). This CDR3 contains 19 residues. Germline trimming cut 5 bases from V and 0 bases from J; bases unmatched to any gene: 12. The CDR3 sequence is CASSKSFGRGTSGANVLTF. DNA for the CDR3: TGTGCCAGCAGCAAGAGCTTCGGGAGGGGAACCTCTGGGGCCAACGTCCTGACTTTC. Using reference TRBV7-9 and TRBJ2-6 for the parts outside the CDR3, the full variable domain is DTGVSQNPRHKITKRGQNVTFRCDPISEHNRLYWYRQTLGQGPEFLTYFQNEAQLEKSRLLSDRFSAERPKGSFSTLEIQRTEQGDSAMYLCASSKSFGRGTSGANVLTFGAGSRLTVL.

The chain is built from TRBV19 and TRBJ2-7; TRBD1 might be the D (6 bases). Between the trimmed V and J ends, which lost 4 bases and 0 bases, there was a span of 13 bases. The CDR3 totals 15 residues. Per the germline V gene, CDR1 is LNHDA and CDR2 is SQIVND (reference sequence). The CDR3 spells CASSNPRDNSYEQYF. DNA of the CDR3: TGTGCCAGTAGTAACCCCCGGGACAACTCCTACGAGCAGTACTTC. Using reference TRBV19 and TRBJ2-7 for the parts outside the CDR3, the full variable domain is DGGITQSPKYLFRKEGQNVTLSCEQNLNHDAMYWYRQDPGQGLRLIYYSQIVNDFQKGDIAEGYSVSREKKESFPLTVTSAQKNPTAFYLCASSNPRDNSYEQYFGPGTRLTVT.

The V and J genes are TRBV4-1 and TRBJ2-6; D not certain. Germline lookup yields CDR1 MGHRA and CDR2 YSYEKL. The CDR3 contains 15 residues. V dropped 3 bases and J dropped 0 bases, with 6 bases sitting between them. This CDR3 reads CASSQSASGANVLTF. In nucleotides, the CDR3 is TGCGCCAGCAGCCAGAGCGCCTCTGGGGCCAACGTCCTGACTTTC.

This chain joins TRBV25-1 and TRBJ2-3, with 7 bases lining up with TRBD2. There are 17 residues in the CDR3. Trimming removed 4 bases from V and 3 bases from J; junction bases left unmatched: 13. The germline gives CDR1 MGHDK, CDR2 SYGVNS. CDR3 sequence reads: CASSGRQLAWVTDTQYF. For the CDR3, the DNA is TGTGCCAGCAGTGGACGTCAACTAGCGTGGGTAACAGATACGCAGTATTTT.

The CDR3 DNA follows: TGTGCCAGCGGCTTCAATCAGCCCCAGCATTTT. Its protein is CASGFNQPQHF. The chain is built from TRBV6-4 and TRBJ1-5, with D unclear. Germline CDR1 is MRHNA and CDR2 is SNTAGT. The CDR3 contains 11 residues. V lost 8 bases to trimming and J lost 3 bases, with 5 bases between them.

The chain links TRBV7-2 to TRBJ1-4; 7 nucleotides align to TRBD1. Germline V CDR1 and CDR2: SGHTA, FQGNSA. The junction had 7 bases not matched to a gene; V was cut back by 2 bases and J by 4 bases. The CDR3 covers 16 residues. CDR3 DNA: TGTGCCAGCAGCTTACGGGACAGACTACTTAATGAAAAACTGTTTTTT. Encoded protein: CASSLRDRLLNEKLFF.

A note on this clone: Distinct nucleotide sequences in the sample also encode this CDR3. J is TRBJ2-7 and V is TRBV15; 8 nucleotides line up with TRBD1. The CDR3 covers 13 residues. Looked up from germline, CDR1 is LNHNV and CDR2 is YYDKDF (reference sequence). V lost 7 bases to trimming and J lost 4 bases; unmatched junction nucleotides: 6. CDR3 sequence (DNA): TGTGCCACCACACGAACAGGGGGATACGAGCAGTACTTC. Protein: CATTRTGGYEQYF.

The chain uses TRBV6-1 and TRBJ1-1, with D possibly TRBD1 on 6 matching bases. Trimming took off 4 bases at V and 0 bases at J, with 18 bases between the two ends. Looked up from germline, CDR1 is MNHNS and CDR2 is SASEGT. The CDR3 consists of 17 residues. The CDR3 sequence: CASSVIWGLGMNTEAFF. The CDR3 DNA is TGTGCCAGCAGTGTAATCTGGGGGCTGGGGATGAACACTGAAGCTTTCTTT.

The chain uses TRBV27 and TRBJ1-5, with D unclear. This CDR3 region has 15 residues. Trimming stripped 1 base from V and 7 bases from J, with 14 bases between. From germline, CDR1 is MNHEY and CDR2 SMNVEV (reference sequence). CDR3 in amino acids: CASSLLREGAQPQHF. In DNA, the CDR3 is TGTGCCAGCAGTTTATTGAGAGAGGGCGCACAGCCCCAGCATTTT.

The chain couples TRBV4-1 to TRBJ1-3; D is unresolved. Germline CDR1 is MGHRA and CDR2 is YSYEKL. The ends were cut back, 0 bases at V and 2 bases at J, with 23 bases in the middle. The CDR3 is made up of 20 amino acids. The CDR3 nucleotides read TGCGCCAGCAGCCAAGAAAGTCCGGGTTACGGAGCTGGTACTGGAAACACCATATATTTT. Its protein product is CASSQESPGYGAGTGNTIYF.

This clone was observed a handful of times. CDR3 sequence (DNA): TGTGCCAGCAGCTTAGATGGGACTAGCGGGGGAGCCCCCAATACGCAGTATTTT. Translation gives CASSLDGTSGGAPNTQYF. The V and J genes are TRBV7-2 and TRBJ2-3; 14 nucleotides align to TRBD2. V lost 1 base, J lost 7 bases, and 10 bases stayed unmatched. CDR1 SGHTA and CDR2 FQGNSA come from the germline V gene. This CDR3 spans 18 amino acids.